This T cell receptor (beta chain) stems from a study of blood T cell repertoires in COVID-19 (dated by TCRdb to about 2020). A note on the overall study: Collaborator samples came from the United States, Italy and Spain and covered acute and convalescent phases of COVID-19. The prospective study material was composed of cDNA or gDNA derived from T cells, B-cell-depleted T cells, or PBMCs. The dataset comprised deeply sampled blood TCRbeta repertoires from subjects exposed to, actively infected with, or recovered from COVID-19. A freely available public database, intended as a resource for researchers studying the immune response to SARS-CoV-2, is where the repertoires were released. Samples came from the ongoing ImmuneRACE study (first 160 participants) plus 1,254 subjects from 6 global collaborators. Nearly every sample came with metadata listing a de-identified subject ID, COVID-19 status, age in years and sex. Where HLA class I and class II types were available, the types were taken from metadata supplied by the sample provider, not from assay-based typing. What the authors observed across the whole study: The amount of clinical and demographic metadata varied by source and participant and was provided uncurated.

The immunoSEQ Assay, a bias-controlled multiplex PCR, was used to amplify TCRbeta CDR3 regions from genomic DNA. In the authors' own workflow: Within the assay, amplification of reference gene primers was used to estimate how many nucleated cells each sample contained. To quantify the absolute abundance of each unique TCRbeta CDR3 rearrangement, sequence reads were collapsed and filtered. For each sample, productive Simpson clonality was calculated as the square root of Simpson's diversity index over productive rearrangements. As stored in TCRdb, this immuneACCESS dataset retains in-frame rearrangements with V and J assigned. A fraction of the clones does not appear; measured against another copy, unresolved V genes explain less than half of the discrepancy, and the remainder lacks a known reason. The V and J calls and the clone size are those of that table, but D and trimming were determined from the DNA. Present in this sample are over 100,000 clones, 70% to 85% of which were seen just once. Around 8% of the sample lies in the top ten.

A note on this clone: Its antigen is not yet known. It has no much larger one-base neighbor in the sample; base qualities were not kept.

The collaborating institutions used their own protocols to collect whole blood in K2EDTA tubes. For TCRbeta analysis, collaborator samples were shipped as frozen whole blood, as isolated PBMCs, or as DNA extracted from either sample type. The V end gives up 3 bases and the J end 5 bases, leaving 4 bases in the junction not matched to a gene. For CDR1 and CDR2, the germline V gene lists KGHSH and LQKENI. The CDR3, from cysteine to phenylalanine, totals 13 residues. The DNA shown is the 39-base CDR3, in frame from base 1. The sample comprised peripheral blood. This receptor chain uses TRBV18 and TRBJ2-7; 7 junctional bases match TRBD1. This sequence was found in a woman of 80 years or more with active or convalescent COVID-19. The CDR3 is CASSPYDRDEQYF. In nucleotides, the sequence is TGTGCCAGCTCACCTTATGACAGGGACGAGCAGTACTTC.